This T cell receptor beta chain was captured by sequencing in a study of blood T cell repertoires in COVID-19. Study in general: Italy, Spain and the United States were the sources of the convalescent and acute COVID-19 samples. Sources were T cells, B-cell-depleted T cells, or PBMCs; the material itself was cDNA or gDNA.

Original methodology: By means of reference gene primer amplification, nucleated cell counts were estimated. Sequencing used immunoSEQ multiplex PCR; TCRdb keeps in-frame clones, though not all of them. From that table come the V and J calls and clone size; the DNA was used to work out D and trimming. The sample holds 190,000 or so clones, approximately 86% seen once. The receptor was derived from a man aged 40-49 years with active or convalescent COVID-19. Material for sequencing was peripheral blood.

CDR3 loop: CASSHDSTGAYEQYF. For the CDR3, the DNA is TGCGCCAGCAGCCATGATTCGACAGGTGCTTACGAGCAGTACTTC. V usage is TRBV4-3 and J usage is TRBJ2-7, with D possibly TRBD1 on 6 matching bases. This CDR3 spans 15 amino acids. Trimming took 3 bases from V and 4 from J, leaving 16 bases between them. The germline V gene encodes CDR1 LGHNA and CDR2 YSLEER.